By its share, the clone carrying this T cell receptor beta chain is medium-sized. Germline is not matched at one junction end, which may reflect a read error. The sample carries other DNA sequences with the same CDR3. The germline V gene encodes CDR1 SGDLS and CDR2 YYNGEE. The CDR3 runs 15 residues. This sample was included in a study of blood T cell repertoires in COVID-19. Study context: Nucleic acid was either cDNA or gDNA, and it came from T cells, B-cell-depleted T cells, or PBMCs.

Authors' methods: Amplification with reference gene primers provided the estimates of nucleated cell counts. Sequenced by immunoSEQ multiplex PCR; TCRdb stores in-frame clones only, minus some. V and J calls and clone size are copied from that table; D and trimming were computed from the DNA. This sample carries over 30,000 clones, roughly 90% of them seen once, and the ten largest clones take 12%. This TCR came from a man in his 70s with acute or convalescent COVID-19. Material: peripheral blood. The chain couples TRBV9 to TRBJ2-5; tentatively, D is TRBD2 (7 bases). CDR3 sequence: CASRGGGGPQETQYF. CDR3 bases: TGCGCCAGCCGCGGAGGGGGGGGGCCCCAAGAGACCCAGTACTTC.